This T cell receptor beta chain was profiled in a study of human T cells and chemical hapten exposure. The table lists this clonotype with a few counts. TCRdb itself ran the RACE reads through MiXCR, one entry per CDR3 protein. Of roughly 100,000 distinct CDR3 sequences in the sample, nearly 35% were seen once. Time point noted: patch test 3, about 24 weeks after DPC sensitization. Treatment given: therapeutic diphenylcyclopropenone sensitization with weekly scalp DPC. The CDR3 runs to 15 residues. Germline lookup yields CDR1 MNHEY and CDR2 SVGEGT. Trimming removed 4 bases from V and 2 bases from J, with 12 bases in between.

The origin of this receptor is a man aged 35 to 55 with alopecia areata. Some clones in this sample may be carry-over from other donors' samples. The chain couples TRBV6-2 or TRBV6-3 to TRBJ2-1, with TRBD2 as a possible D gene (5 bases). Sequencing used whole blood, obtained in connection with sensitization to the hapten diphenylcyclopropenone (DPC). The CDR3 nucleotides are TGTGCCAGCAGTTGGGAGTCGGGGACCTACAATGAGCAGTTCTTC. Protein: CASSWESGTYNEQFF.